The 20 T cell receptor beta chains reported below all come from one sample, sequenced in a study of T cell changes during pregnancy in multiple sclerosis. Data came from immunoSEQ multiplex PCR; TCRdb stores just in-frame clones and leaves some out. Among fewer than 45,000 clones listed, over 80% were seen once. This sample comprised CD4+ T cells from peripheral blood mononuclear cells, obtained in the third trimester of pregnancy. These receptors were taken from a female donor in good health, enrolled as a control in a pregnancy study.

This chain connects TRBV14 to TRBJ2-7; D is unresolved. The CDR3 spans 16 residues. V was trimmed by 5 bases and J by 1 base, leaving 18 bases between them. Germline V lookup: CDR1 SGHDN, CDR2 FVKESK. The CDR3 here is CASSKSRGSLSYEQYF. The CDR3 DNA reads as TGTGCCAGCAGCAAATCTAGAGGTAGCTTATCCTACGAGCAGTACTTC.

This clone was observed a single time. The chain uses TRBV9 and TRBJ2-3; the match to TRBD2 covers 8 bases. The CDR3 is made up of 14 amino acids. The trim removed 4 bases at V and 5 bases at J, leaving 6 bases unmatched. Germline lookup yields CDR1 SGDLS and CDR2 YYNGEE. The CDR3 coding sequence is TGTGCCAGCAGCCTCGGGGGGGCCGTAGATACGCAGTATTTT. Translation gives CASSLGGAVDTQYF.

The chain has TRBV6-5 and TRBJ1-2; 8 bases map to TRBD1. Trimming cost V 6 bases and J 8 bases; bases outside gene matches: 11. CDR3 size: 14 residues. Germline CDR1 reads MNHEY; CDR2 reads SVGAGI. The CDR3 bases are TGTGCCAGCAGCTTAATGACAGGGGCCAGCGGCTACACCTTC. It is translated as CASSLMTGASGYTF.

The chain employs TRBV6-5 and TRBJ2-1; D is possibly TRBD2 (6 bases). Trimming cost V 2 bases and J 4 bases, with 9 bases left between them. CDR1 and CDR2 (germline): MNHEY, SVGAGI. The CDR3 sequence is 14 residues long. This chain's CDR3 is CASSYRRGYNEQFF. CDR3 DNA sequence: TGTGCCAGCAGTTACCGCCGGGGGTACAATGAGCAGTTCTTC.

V usage is TRBV6-1 and J usage is TRBJ1-1; the D is unclear. The CDR3 totals 14 residues. The germline gives CDR1 MNHNS, CDR2 SASEGT. The germline V and J ends were trimmed by 6 bases and 1 base, with 12 bases remaining between them. CDR3 DNA sequence: TGTGCCAGCAGAGAGCTGGTCGGGAACACTGAAGCTTTCTTT. Encoded protein: CASRELVGNTEAFF.

The chain couples TRBV25-1 to TRBJ2-1; TRBD1 might be the D (5 bases). Germline CDR1 and CDR2: MGHDK and SYGVNS. Trimming stripped 8 bases from V and 9 bases from J, with 20 bases between. The CDR3 length is 14 residues. CDR3 DNA sequence: TGTGCCAGCCTCAGGGTTCCCTATTTGTGTGAGCAGTTCTTC. Its translation is CASLRVPYLCEQFF.

Details on this clone: Other DNA sequences from this sample encode an identical CDR3 as well. The chain has TRBV9 and TRBJ2-7; 8 nucleotides line up with TRBD2. The CDR3 consists of 15 residues. V lost 0 bases and J lost 4; bases outside the gene matches: 6. Germline assignment: CDR1 SGDLS and CDR2 YYNGEE. The CDR3 sequence: CASSVGLAGSYEQYF. The CDR3 bases are TGTGCCAGCAGCGTAGGATTAGCGGGGTCTTACGAGCAGTACTTC.

V is TRBV5-4 and J is TRBJ2-1; no reliable D call. CDR1 is SGHNT and CDR2 is YYREEE in the germline V gene (reference sequence). V lost 0 bases, J lost 5 bases, and 15 bases lay in between. The CDR3 runs 16 residues. CDR3 loop: CASSLGPSPPNNEQFF. Written as DNA, the CDR3 is TGTGCCAGCAGCTTGGGCCCTTCCCCACCTAACAATGAGCAGTTCTTC.

This chain uses TRBV28 with TRBJ1-1, with 7 bases that match TRBD1. From germline, CDR1 is MDHEN and CDR2 SYDVKM. CDR3 length equals 14 residues. V gave up 6 bases and J gave up 4 bases; unmatched junction bases: 8. This chain's CDR3 is CASSDTTGTTEAFF. CDR3 sequence (DNA): TGTGCCAGCAGCGACACGACAGGGACCACTGAAGCTTTCTTT.

The chain links TRBV30 to TRBJ1-1; D may be TRBD1 (5 bases). The CDR3 runs to 17 residues. Looked up from germline, CDR1 is GTSNPN and CDR2 is SVGIG (reference sequence). V lost 2 bases and J lost 2, with 21 bases in between. The CDR3 nucleotides are TGTGCCTGGAGTACAAGCTTGGGGGGACTGTTTAACACTGAAGCTTTCTTT. Protein: CAWSTSLGGLFNTEAFF.

CDR3 protein: CASSERETQYF. DNA of the CDR3: TGTGCCAGCAGTGAACGTGAGACCCAGTACTTC. The genes are TRBV2 and TRBJ2-5, with D unclear. V lost 2 bases to trimming and J lost 5 bases, with 3 bases between them. This CDR3 has 11 amino acids. CDR1 is SNHLY and CDR2 is FYNNEI in the germline V gene.

V usage is TRBV5-1 and J usage is TRBJ1-2; D is unclear. Germline CDR1 is SGHRS and CDR2 is YFSETQ. This CDR3 region has 14 residues. V lost 1 base and J lost 0, with 7 bases in between. CDR3: CASSLQSANYGYTF. CDR3 nucleotide sequence: TGCGCCAGCAGCTTGCAGTCAGCTAACTATGGCTACACCTTC.

This sequence joins TRBV28 and TRBJ2-3, with D possibly matching TRBD2 (6 bases). V was clipped by 8 bases and J by 2 bases, with 14 bases between them. The germline CDR1 and CDR2 sequences are MDHEN and SYDVKM. The CDR3 sequence is 14 residues long. CDR3: CASREGGATDTQYF. As DNA, the CDR3 is TGTGCCAGCCGCGAGGGAGGTGCCACAGATACGCAGTATTTT. Full variable domain (outside the CDR3, taken from reference TRBV28 and TRBJ2-3): DVKVTQSSRYLVKRTGEKVFLECVQDMDHENMFWYRQDPGLGLRLIYFSYDVKMKEKGDIPEGYSVSREKKERFSLILESASTNQTSMYLCASREGGATDTQYFGPGTRLTVL.

The J gene is TRBJ1-2, the V gene TRBV7-9, with D tentatively TRBD1 (5 bases). Per germline, CDR1 SEHNR and CDR2 FQNEAQ (reference sequence). The length of the CDR3 is 11 residues. V was clipped by 6 bases and J by 8 bases, with 10 bases between them. In nucleotides, the CDR3 is TGTGCCAGCAGTTCAGGGTTCGGCTACACCTTC. Its protein is CASSSGFGYTF.

The V call is TRBV4-2, the J call TRBJ2-7; the match to TRBD1 covers 9 bases. Trimming removed 3 bases from V and 4 bases from J; junction bases left unmatched: 7. The length of the CDR3 is 15 residues. Germline CDR1 reads LGHNA; CDR2 reads YNFKEQ. CDR3 amino acids: CASSQSPGQGYEQYF. The DNA for the CDR3 is TGTGCCAGCAGCCAGAGCCCGGGACAGGGATACGAGCAGTACTTC.

This chain connects TRBV5-4 to TRBJ2-7; 13 nucleotides line up with TRBD2. The CDR3 contains 16 residues. CDR1 is SGHNT and CDR2 is YYREEE in the germline V gene (reference sequence). J was trimmed by 0 bases and V by 4 bases; bases with no gene match: 4. The chain's CDR3 is CASSETSGRGSYEQYF. The CDR3 region has the DNA TGTGCCAGCAGCGAAACTAGCGGGAGGGGCTCCTACGAGCAGTACTTC.

This clone was found once. The gene calls are TRBV30 and TRBJ1-1; perhaps TRBD1 as D (6 bases). Trimming took 0 bases from V and 8 from J, leaving 16 bases between them. CDR3 length: 14 amino acids. Germline assignment: CDR1 GTSNPN and CDR2 SVGIG (reference sequence). CDR3: CAWSVPADSPEAFF. DNA of the CDR3: TGTGCCTGGAGTGTACCAGCGGACAGCCCGGAAGCTTTCTTT.

The chain employs TRBV30 and TRBJ1-2; D is possibly TRBD1 (5 bases). Germline-derived CDR1 and CDR2 are GTSNPN and SVGIG (reference sequence). CDR3 length: 13 amino acids. Trimming pared 2 bases from V and 7 bases from J, leaving 14 bases between. The CDR3, as DNA: TGTGCCTGGAGTCTGGGGGAGGTCAGTGGCTACACCTTC. As protein: CAWSLGEVSGYTF. The full variable domain, in which reference TRBV30 and TRBJ1-2 provide the parts outside the CDR3, is SQTIHQWPATLVQPVGSPLSLECTVEGTSNPNLYWYRQAAGRGLQLLFYSVGIGQISSEVPQNLSASRPQDRQFILSSKKLLLSDSGFYLCAWSLGEVSGYTFGSGTRLTVV.

This rearrangement joins TRBV30 to TRBJ1-6; weak D call: TRBD1 (5 bases). With 2 bases removed from V and 6 bases from J, the gap between germline ends came to 11 bases. Germline V gene lookup returns CDR1 GTSNPN and CDR2 SVGIG (reference sequence). The CDR3 sequence is 14 residues long. CDR3 sequence reads: CAWSPGGGNSPLHF. Here the CDR3 DNA reads TGTGCCTGGAGTCCCGGGGGGGGTAATTCACCCCTCCACTTT. Supplemented by reference TRBV30 and TRBJ1-6, the full variable domain reads SQTIHQWPATLVQPVGSPLSLECTVEGTSNPNLYWYRQAAGRGLQLLFYSVGIGQISSEVPQNLSASRPQDRQFILSSKKLLLSDSGFYLCAWSPGGGNSPLHFGNGTRLTVT.

The CDR3 is CASSTTRGTYNEQFF. CDR3 nucleotides: TGCGCCAGCAGCACAACGCGGGGTACCTACAATGAGCAGTTCTTC. The J gene is TRBJ2-1, the V gene TRBV5-1, with D possibly TRBD2 on 6 matching bases. CDR1 SGHRS and CDR2 YFSETQ come from the germline V gene. The CDR3 totals 15 residues. V was cut by 4 bases and J by 2 bases, with 13 bases left in between.